This TCR beta chain was profiled in a study of long-term antiretroviral therapy in people with HIV. This was the immunoSEQ v3.0 assay at survey level. Clones were read by immunoSEQ multiplex PCR, and TCRdb kept only the in-frame ones, dropping some. This table holds 20,000 to 30,000 clones, around 80% found once. J lost 5 bases, V lost 4 bases, and 8 bases had no gene match. The CDR3 extends over 14 amino acids. Germline V gives CDR1 ENHRY, CDR2 SYGVKD. This receptor was identified in a man aged 45-65 years with HIV. The sequenced sample was unsorted PBMCs, obtained 3 years after starting antiretroviral therapy. The chain recombines TRBV10-3 with TRBJ2-7; TRBD1 matches 7 bases. The CDR3 region is CAISASGGFDEQYF. The CDR3 coding sequence is TGTGCCATCAGTGCTTCAGGGGGTTTCGACGAGCAGTACTTC.